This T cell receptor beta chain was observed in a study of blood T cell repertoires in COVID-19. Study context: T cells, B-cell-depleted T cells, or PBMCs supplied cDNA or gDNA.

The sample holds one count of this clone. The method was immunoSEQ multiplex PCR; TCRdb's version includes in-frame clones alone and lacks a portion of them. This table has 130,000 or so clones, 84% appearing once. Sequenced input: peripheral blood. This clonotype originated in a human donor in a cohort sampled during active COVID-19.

The CDR3 DNA sequence: TGTGCTAGTGGTTTGGCAACGGGCGGGGTCTCCTACAATGAGCAGTTCTTC. It specifies CASGLATGGVSYNEQFF. The gene calls are TRBV12-5 and TRBJ2-1; TRBD2 might be the D (6 bases). Germline V lookup: CDR1 LGHNT, CDR2 FRNRAP. The CDR3 spans 17 residues. V gave up 1 base and J gave up 0 bases, with 13 bases separating them.